These 15 T cell receptor beta chains came from one sample sequenced in a study of CD8 T cells in ankylosing spondylitis. Study-level points and caveats: Characteristic of ankylosing spondylitis blood, it appeared, was a TCR beta motif comprising about eight highly homologous variants.

A single record per CDR3 protein comes from TCRdb applying MiXCR to the 5' RACE reads. Of about 800,000 distinct CDR3 sequences listed, about 12% are singletons. No antigen has been assigned to these receptors. Sequencing was carried out using blood, either unsorted or a sorted T cell fraction (not recorded which). The origin of the receptors is a male donor with ankylosing spondylitis.

This chain links TRBV12-3 or TRBV12-4 with TRBJ1-2; no firm D call. The V end lost 0 bases, the J end lost 3 bases, and 8 bases lay between the germline ends. This CDR3 has 14 residues. The DNA of the CDR3 is TGTGCCAGCAGTTTAGCGGAAGAGTACTATGGCTACACCTTC. This translates into CASSLAEEYYGYTF.

This clonotype was recorded many times. This rearrangement joins TRBV12-3 or TRBV12-4 to TRBJ1-4; no clear D gene. This CDR3 spans 14 amino acids. V lost 6 bases and J lost 5, with 13 bases in between. The CDR3 is CASSGPLRNEKLFF. DNA of the CDR3: TGTGCCAGCAGCGGCCCACTTCGGAATGAAAAACTGTTTTTT.

This chain joins TRBV5-1 and TRBJ2-2; D is unresolved. Trimming took 2 bases from V and 5 from J, leaving 13 bases between them. Germline CDR1 SGHRS, CDR2 YFSETQ. CDR3 length equals 15 residues. The CDR3 reads CASSLGIIRTGELFF. As DNA, the CDR3 is TGCGCCAGCAGCTTAGGGATCATAAGGACCGGGGAGCTGTTTTTT.

The chain uses TRBV7-2 and TRBJ2-4; 8 bases line up with TRBD1. In germline, CDR1 is SGHTA, CDR2 FQGNSA. The length of the CDR3 is 14 residues. The J segment lost 5 bases and the V segment lost 5 bases, leaving 5 bases of the junction unmatched. CDR3 protein: CASSQQTGENIQYF. The DNA of the CDR3 is TGTGCCAGCAGCCAACAGACAGGGGAAAACATTCAGTACTTC.

This clonotype turned up a few times. The chain couples TRBV5-1 to TRBJ2-7; 14 nucleotides match TRBD2. Per the germline V gene, CDR1 is SGHRS and CDR2 is YFSETQ. This CDR3 is built from 16 residues. V lost 0 bases, J lost 6 bases, and 5 bases stayed unmatched. The CDR3 reads CASSLGLAGGRGEQYF. CDR3 coding DNA: TGCGCCAGCAGCTTGGGACTAGCGGGAGGGCGAGGCGAGCAGTACTTC.

The chain has TRBV2 and TRBJ2-3; TRBD2 agrees at 11 bases. Unmatched junction bases numbered 4, after V lost 6 bases and J lost 2 bases. The CDR3 spans 15 residues. Germline assignment: CDR1 SNHLY and CDR2 FYNNEI. CDR3 amino acids: CASRLLAGVTDTQYF. DNA of the CDR3: TGTGCCAGCAGGCTACTAGCGGGGGTCACAGATACGCAGTATTTT.

This clonotype appeared a few times. This rearrangement joins TRBV20-1 to TRBJ2-7; 10 positions match TRBD1. Germline-derived CDR1 and CDR2 are DFQATT and SNEGSKA (reference sequence). Losses at the gene ends were 2 bases for V and 3 bases for J; bases not matched to a gene: 4. CDR3 length: 14 amino acids. CDR3 DNA sequence: TGCAGTGCTAGACTCCGGACAGGGGGCTACGAGCAGTACTTC. It is translated as CSARLRTGGYEQYF.

The chain recombines TRBV24-1 with TRBJ2-2, with 9 bases aligning to TRBD1. The CDR3 contains 15 residues. Trimming removed 3 bases from V and 5 bases from J; junction bases left unmatched: 3. The V gene's germline CDR1 is KGHDR and CDR2 SFDVKD. The CDR3 coding sequence is TGTGCCACCAGTGATAACAGGGGGCTTACCGGGGAGCTGTTTTTT. Translating it yields CATSDNRGLTGELFF.

This clonotype came up a few times. This chain uses TRBV7-9 with TRBJ1-2, with a weak D call TRBD1 (6 bases). The CDR3 is made up of 14 amino acids. V was cut by 2 bases and J by 6 bases, with 13 bases left in between. Germline lookup yields CDR1 SEHNR and CDR2 FQNEAQ (reference sequence). CDR3 DNA sequence: TGTGCCAGCAGCTTAACCTACAGGGAGGATGGCTACACCTTC. Its translation: CASSLTYREDGYTF.

The chain is built from TRBV6-2 or TRBV6-3 and TRBJ2-7, with D perhaps matching TRBD2 (5 bases). Trimming removed 2 bases at V and 4 bases at J, with 9 bases between. This CDR3 contains 13 residues. The germline CDR1 and CDR2 sequences are MNHEY and SVGEGT. The CDR3 is CASSYTRGYEQYF. The CDR3, as DNA: TGTGCCAGCAGTTACACTCGGGGATACGAGCAGTACTTC.

This chain links TRBV20-1 with TRBJ2-3; TRBD2 agrees at 8 bases. CDR3 length: 15 amino acids. The V gene's germline CDR1 is DFQATT and CDR2 SNEGSKA (reference sequence). V dropped 3 bases and J dropped 1; count of bases not matched to a gene: 6. CDR3 DNA: TGCAGTGCTAGCGGGGGGGCGATCGGCACAGATACGCAGTATTTT. This sequence encodes CSASGGAIGTDTQYF.

This clonotype was detected many times. The chain employs TRBV20-1 and TRBJ2-3, with D unclear. Per the germline V gene, CDR1 is DFQATT and CDR2 is SNEGSKA (reference sequence). V lost 3 bases and J lost 2, with 3 bases in between. The CDR3 is 11 amino acids. The CDR3 sequence: CSASFTDTQYF. The CDR3 coding sequence is TGCAGTGCTAGTTTCACAGATACGCAGTATTTT.

The chain uses TRBV18 and TRBJ2-2, with 8 bases fitting TRBD2. Germline-derived CDR1 and CDR2 are KGHSH and LQKENI. J gave up 0 bases and V 2 bases, and 8 bases lay outside the gene matches. The CDR3 sequence is 18 residues long. CDR3 protein: CASSPVYAGGPNTGELFF. CDR3 sequence (DNA): TGTGCCAGCTCACCAGTGTATGCGGGGGGCCCGAACACCGGGGAGCTGTTTTTT.

This clonotype was counted a few times. The CDR3 is CASSSGQGSYEQFF. CDR3 DNA: TGTGCCAGCAGCTCCGGGCAGGGGAGCTATGAGCAGTTCTTC. This chain links TRBV5-4 with TRBJ2-1, with a possible D match to TRBD1 (6 bases). The CDR3 runs to 14 residues. With 3 bases removed from V and 8 bases from J, the gap between germline ends came to 15 bases. Germline CDR1 SGHNT, CDR2 YYREEE (reference sequence).

The sample holds a few counts of this clonotype. The V and J genes are TRBV20-1 and TRBJ2-5; 7 nucleotides agree with TRBD1. Germline loops: CDR1 DFQATT, CDR2 SNEGSKA (reference sequence). The CDR3 runs 12 residues. Germline trimming cut 7 bases from V and 3 bases from J; bases unmatched to any gene: 5. CDR3 nucleotides: TGCAGTGGGACCGGGACAGAAGAGACCCAGTACTTC. Its protein product is CSGTGTEETQYF.